Presented here are 24 T cell receptor beta chains from one specimen sequenced in a study of blood T cells in healthy people across ages (dated by TCRdb to between 2014 and 2017). The receptor library was made with 5' RACE. Sequencer: Illumina HiSeq 2500. A second roughly 6 to 11 cycle PCR used a sample-barcoded 5' primer and a J-beta primer mix. The public reads were reprocessed in TCRdb via fastp at Q25 and MiXCR, keeping in-frame beta chains. One record per CDR3 amino acid sequence lists the most common genes and DNA. This sample gives fewer than 2,000,000 distinct CDR3 sequences in total; roughly 30% of them show up just once. 10% to 12% of the sample belongs to the ten largest clones. The sequencing input was blood. Receptors originate from a woman younger than 45 in good health.

The chain has TRBV27 and TRBJ2-7, with TRBD1 matching over 11 bases. Near its end, the DNA agrees better with TRBJ2-5, so the J call may be wrong. Per germline, CDR1 MNHEY and CDR2 SMNVEV (reference sequence). The CDR3 spans 15 residues. CDR3 protein: CASSGQGALGETQYF. The CDR3 bases are TGTGCCAGCAGTGGACAGGGGGCTTTGGGAGAGACCCAGTACTTC.

The chain is built from TRBV7-9 and TRBJ2-3; 8 bases agree with TRBD2. V was pared by 6 bases and J by 0 bases, with 8 bases of the junction left unmatched. The length of the CDR3 is 16 residues. CDR1 and CDR2 from the germline V gene are SEHNR and FQNEAQ (reference sequence). CDR3 sequence: CASSPSRGGSTDTQYF. The CDR3 coding sequence is TGTGCCAGCAGTCCTTCCCGGGGGGGTAGCACAGATACGCAGTATTTT. Using reference TRBV7-9 and TRBJ2-3 for the parts outside the CDR3, the full variable domain is DTGVSQNPRHKITKRGQNVTFRCDPISEHNRLYWYRQTLGQGPEFLTYFQNEAQLEKSRLLSDRFSAERPKGSFSTLEIQRTEQGDSAMYLCASSPSRGGSTDTQYFGPGTRLTVL.

This clonotype showed up just a few times. The chain combines TRBV20-1 with TRBJ1-4; D unresolved. This CDR3 is built from 15 residues. Germline V CDR1 and CDR2: DFQATT, SNEGSKA (reference sequence). V was trimmed by 0 bases and J by 8 bases, leaving 16 bases between them. The CDR3 is CSARDGRAPEEKLFF. CDR3 coding DNA: TGCAGTGCTAGAGATGGCCGGGCACCGGAGGAAAAACTGTTTTTT.

This clonotype has at least ten counts. V is TRBV29-1 and J is TRBJ2-7; perhaps TRBD2 as D (6 bases). This CDR3 contains 14 residues. The V gene lost 6 bases and the J gene lost 0 bases, with 15 bases spanning the gap. The V gene's germline CDR1 is SQVTM and CDR2 ANQGSEA. CDR3 sequence reads: CSVGTAGNSYEQYF. For the CDR3, the DNA is TGCAGCGTAGGGACTGCCGGAAACTCCTACGAGCAGTACTTC.

This clonotype appeared a few times. The rearrangement joins TRBV11-2 to TRBJ2-1; D not resolved. From germline, CDR1 is SGHAT and CDR2 FQNNGV. V lost 8 bases to trimming and J lost 8 bases, with 19 bases between them. The CDR3 consists of 14 residues. CDR3 sequence (DNA): TGTGCCAGCCACCCCGGCCCATTCGGCGATGAGCAGTTCTTC. Amino acids: CASHPGPFGDEQFF.

In its sample, this clonotype was seen a few times. The rearrangement links TRBV6-5 to TRBJ1-4; D remains unclear. V gave up 6 bases and J gave up 4 bases, with 9 bases separating them. The V gene's germline CDR1 is MNHEY and CDR2 SVGAGI. The CDR3 runs to 13 residues. The CDR3 sequence is CASRNIFNEKLFF. Here the CDR3 DNA reads TGTGCCAGCAGAAACATCTTTAATGAAAAACTGTTTTTT.

The chain joins TRBV13 to TRBJ1-6; 10 nucleotides agree with TRBD1. Looked up from germline, CDR1 is PRHDT and CDR2 is FYEKMQ (reference sequence). The CDR3 covers 15 residues. Trimming at V came to 8 bases and at J to 8 bases, leaving 9 bases not matched to a gene. As DNA, the CDR3 is TGTGCCAGCCGCACGACAGGGGGCGATGATTCACCCCTCCACTTT. Protein: CASRTTGGDDSPLHF. Full variable domain (missing parts from reference TRBV13 and TRBJ1-6): AAGVIQSPRHLIKEKRETATLKCYPIPRHDTVYWYQQGPGQDPQFLISFYEKMQSDKGSIPDRFSAQQFSDYHSELNMSSLELGDSALYFCASRTTGGDDSPLHFGNGTRLTVT.

Of note for this clonotype: The junction departs from the called germline gene at one end, perhaps through a read error. The V and J genes are TRBV20-1 and TRBJ2-1; D is perhaps TRBD2 (6 bases). The V gene's germline CDR1 is DFQATT and CDR2 SNEGSKA (reference sequence). CDR3 length equals 16 residues. The CDR3 DNA reads as TGCAGTGCTAGATCTTCGACTAGTAAGGCGTACACTGAGCAGTTCTTC. As protein: CSARSSTSKAYTEQFF.

This sequence joins TRBV18 and TRBJ2-7, with 10 bases identical to TRBD1. The trim removed 2 bases at V and 5 bases at J, leaving 6 bases unmatched. CDR1 is KGHSH and CDR2 is LQKENI in the germline V gene. CDR3 size: 15 residues. Written as DNA, the CDR3 is TGTGCCAGCTCACCAGGACAGGGGGACTTTGACGAGCAGTACTTC. It is translated as CASSPGQGDFDEQYF.

To note about this clonotype: A read error may account for a junction end that differs from germline. V usage is TRBV20-1 and J usage is TRBJ2-6; a possible D gene is TRBD1 (5 bases). The CDR3 consists of 16 residues. Per germline, CDR1 DFQATT and CDR2 SNEGSKA (reference sequence). This CDR3 reads CSARAVRASGANVRTF. CDR3 nucleotide sequence: TGCAGTGCTAGAGCGGTCAGGGCCTCTGGGGCCAACGTCCGGACTTTC.

The chain couples TRBV20-1 to TRBJ1-2, with D possibly TRBD1 on 6 matching bases. Trimming removed 5 bases at V and 0 bases at J, with 19 bases between. CDR1 and CDR2 (germline): DFQATT, SNEGSKA (reference sequence). This CDR3 is 16 amino acids long. The CDR3 spells CSADGGDPKANYGYTF. CDR3 sequence (DNA): TGCAGTGCTGATGGGGGCGACCCCAAAGCTAACTATGGCTACACCTTC.

This clonotype was detected ten times or more. The chain employs TRBV29-1 and TRBJ2-3; D is ambiguous. The ends were cut back, 8 bases at V and 0 bases at J, with 24 bases in the middle. The CDR3 loop spans 17 amino acids. Germline CDR1 reads SQVTM; CDR2 reads ANQGSEA. The CDR3 region is CSSHLSPTPTSTDTQYF. The CDR3 DNA reads as TGCAGCTCGCACCTTTCTCCGACCCCGACAAGCACAGATACGCAGTATTTT.

This clonotype appeared a few times. The chain is built from TRBV29-1 and TRBJ1-2; 10 bases align to TRBD1. Germline V gives CDR1 SQVTM, CDR2 ANQGSEA. CDR3 length: 15 amino acids. Trimming at V came to 6 bases and at J to 8 bases, leaving 15 bases not matched to a gene. The CDR3 nucleotides are TGCAGCGTGGATCCTCGACAGGGGGCTGGTTTGGGCTACACCTTC. It encodes CSVDPRQGAGLGYTF. The variable domain in full, completed from reference TRBV29-1 and TRBJ1-2, reads SAVISQKPSRDICQRGTSLTIQCQVDSQVTMMFWYRQQPGQSLTLIATANQGSEATYESGFVIDKFPISRPNLTFSTLTVSNMSPEDSSIYLCSVDPRQGAGLGYTFGSGTRLTVV.

V gene TRBV20-1 combines with J gene TRBJ2-3, with a possible D match to TRBD1 (6 bases). CDR3 length: 12 amino acids. Trimming removed 6 bases at V and 4 bases at J, with 11 bases between. In germline, CDR1 is DFQATT, CDR2 SNEGSKA (reference sequence). CDR3 residues: CSAQGSADTQYF. The CDR3 region has the DNA TGCAGTGCCCAGGGGAGTGCAGATACGCAGTATTTT.

This rearrangement joins TRBV6-1 to TRBJ1-2, with D possibly matching TRBD1 (5 bases). V lost 4 bases and J 5 bases, leaving 14 bases between the germline ends. The CDR3 has 14 amino acids. Germline V lookup: CDR1 MNHNS, CDR2 SASEGT. DNA of the CDR3: TGTGCCAGCAGTGGGGGCAGGGATTGGTATGGCTACACCTTC. Residues: CASSGGRDWYGYTF.

This clonotype appeared a few times. The V and J genes are TRBV6-1 and TRBJ1-5; TRBD1 aligns across 7 bases. The ends lost 8 bases at V and 4 bases at J; junction bases unmatched: 11. The germline V gene encodes CDR1 MNHNS and CDR2 SASEGT. CDR3 length equals 15 residues. The CDR3 DNA reads TGTGCCAGCGGTTTGAGGACAGGCGAAAATCAGCCCCAGCATTTT. This gives the protein CASGLRTGENQPQHF.

As to this clonotype: The junction differs from germline at one of its ends, possibly a read error. This chain's CDR3 is CASSLDDLGKKLFF. The CDR3 DNA sequence: TGCGCCAGCAGCTTAGATGACTTAGGGAAAAAACTGTTTTTT. The V gene is TRBV7-9, the J gene TRBJ1-4; D remains unclear. Per the germline V gene, CDR1 is SEHNR and CDR2 is FQNEAQ (reference sequence). This CDR3 has 14 amino acids.

This clonotype has more than one count but fewer than ten. The rearrangement uses TRBV7-2 and TRBJ2-3; 12 nucleotides agree with TRBD2. The CDR3 covers 17 residues. V was pared by 0 bases and J by 3 bases, with 4 bases of the junction left unmatched. The germline gives CDR1 SGHTA, CDR2 FQGNSA. CDR3: CASSLATSGRGTDTQYF. The CDR3 DNA sequence: TGTGCCAGCAGCTTAGCGACTAGCGGGAGAGGGACAGATACGCAGTATTTT. Complete variable domain (other parts from reference TRBV7-2 and TRBJ2-3): GAGVSQSPSNKVTEKGKDVELRCDPISGHTALYWYRQSLGQGLEFLIYFQGNSAPDKSGLPSDRFSAERTGGSVSTLTIQRTQQEDSAVYLCASSLATSGRGTDTQYFGPGTRLTVL.

V and J are TRBV20-1 and TRBJ1-5; D is possibly TRBD1 (6 bases). V lost 6 bases, J lost 1 base, and 13 bases lay in between. The length of the CDR3 is 14 residues. Germline V gene lookup returns CDR1 DFQATT and CDR2 SNEGSKA (reference sequence). CDR3 DNA sequence: TGCAGTGCCCCGGACAGCAGGAGCAATCAGCCCCAGCATTTT. Translating gives CSAPDSRSNQPQHF.

This clonotype was detected only a few times. V is TRBV3-1 and J is TRBJ1-1, with 10 bases aligning to TRBD1. Trimming at V came to 1 base and at J to 0 bases, leaving 2 bases not matched to a gene. There are 16 residues in the CDR3. CDR1 is LGHDT and CDR2 is YNNKEL in the germline V gene (reference sequence). Here the CDR3 DNA reads TGTGCCAGCAGCCAAGGGACAGGGGGACTGAACACTGAAGCTTTCTTT. It codes for CASSQGTGGLNTEAFF.

This clonotype occurred a few times. This chain links TRBV20-1 with TRBJ2-1; maybe TRBD2 (5 bases). The CDR3 contains 13 residues. V was trimmed by 1 base and J by 6 bases, leaving 10 bases between them. CDR1 is DFQATT, CDR2 SNEGSKA, per germline (reference sequence). The CDR3: CSARAMAGNEQFF. CDR3 in DNA: TGCAGTGCTAGAGCTATGGCGGGCAATGAGCAGTTCTTC.

Turning to this clonotype: The junction differs from germline at one of its ends, possibly a read error. This CDR3 is CASSQDLAGGDNVQFF. In DNA form, the CDR3 reads TGTGCCAGCAGCCAAGACTTAGCGGGGGGGGACAATGTGCAGTTCTTC. The chain uses TRBV3-1 and TRBJ2-1, with 11 nucleotides matching TRBD2. The CDR3 loop spans 16 amino acids. The germline V gene encodes CDR1 LGHDT and CDR2 YNNKEL (reference sequence).

The chain is built from TRBV4-2 and TRBJ2-3; 15 bases map to TRBD2. With 4 bases clipped from V and 3 bases from J, the junction kept 8 bases outside the gene matches. Germline lookup yields CDR1 LGHNA and CDR2 YNFKEQ. This CDR3 contains 18 residues. In DNA form, the CDR3 reads TGTGCCAGCAGCCCCGGACTAGCGGGGGGGCCGAGGACAGATACGCAGTATTTT. Residues: CASSPGLAGGPRTDTQYF.

As regards this clonotype: An end of the junction does not agree with germline; a read error may underlie this. The J gene is TRBJ1-1, the V gene TRBV5-1, with D tentatively TRBD1 (6 bases). The CDR3 is made up of 16 amino acids. Per germline, CDR1 SGHRS and CDR2 YFSETQ. The CDR3 sequence is CANSLVWAGANTEAFF. DNA for the CDR3: TGCGCCAACAGCTTGGTTTGGGCAGGGGCGAACACTGAAGCTTTCTTT.